These T cell receptor beta chains were read from a single sample in a study of cytomegalovirus exposure and HLA in healthy donors. Some clones are missing from TCRdb's copy, which holds only in-frame ones; the method was immunoSEQ multiplex PCR. This table has 130,000 to 150,000 clones, 60% to 85% appearing once. The source material was PBMCs. Receptors were obtained from a man aged 35 to 55 in good health and CMV-seropositive. Each CDR3 is given with its conserved first and last residue. The D gene is left open where the match is weak. Clone size, where shown, is once, few, many, or a class for clones that have expanded.

D,size,V,J,CDR3,DNA
TRBD1,few,TRBV6-1,TRBJ1-1,CASSGPGQGILNTEAFF,TGTGCCAGCAGTGGCCCGGGACAGGGGATTTTGAACACTGAAGCTTTCTTT
TRBD1,.,TRBV6-5,TRBJ2-1,CASSSNRGYNEQFF,TGTGCCAGCAGTTCAAACAGGGGGTACAATGAGCAGTTCTTC
.,.,TRBV7-2,TRBJ2-1,CASSLQEGRGDEQFF,TGTGCCAGCAGTCTACAGGAGGGACGAGGGGATGAGCAGTTCTTC
TRBD1,few,TRBV19,TRBJ1-2,CASSWTGSNGYTF,TGTGCCAGTAGCTGGACAGGGTCCAATGGCTACACCTTC
.,.,TRBV27,TRBJ2-3,CASSLRQLSTDTQYF,TGTGCCAGCAGTTTACGACAGTTGAGCACAGATACGCAGTATTTT
TRBD2,.,TRBV19,TRBJ2-4,CASSTLAGARNIQYF,TGTGCCAGTAGTACACTAGCGGGGGCGCGAAACATTCAGTACTTC
.,once,TRBV7-2,TRBJ1-5,CASSLDYSNQPQHF,TGTGCCAGCAGCTTAGACTATAGCAATCAGCCCCAGCATTTT
.,few,TRBV18,TRBJ2-3,CASSPTQVTDTQYF,TGTGCCAGCTCACCTACCCAGGTCACAGATACGCAGTATTTT
.,.,TRBV28,TRBJ1-1,CASSLPQVMNTEAFF,TGTGCCAGCAGCTTACCGCAGGTGATGAACACTGAAGCTTTCTTT
TRBD1,.,TRBV7-9,TRBJ2-7,CASSPSSPGPGQANEQYF,TGTGCCAGCAGCCCTAGTTCGCCAGGGCCGGGACAGGCGAACGAGCAGTACTTC
.,.,TRBV28,TRBJ1-5,CASKNGELLNQPQHF,TGTGCCAGCAAAAACGGAGAATTACTCAATCAGCCCCAGCATTTT
.,.,TRBV14,TRBJ2-7,CASSQDNDRYSYEQYF,TGTGCCAGCAGCCAAGATAACGACAGGTACTCCTACGAGCAGTACTTC
TRBD2,.,TRBV19,TRBJ2-7,CASSTGTSYHEQYF,TGTGCCAGTAGTACCGGGACTAGTTATCACGAGCAGTACTTC
TRBD2,.,TRBV9,TRBJ2-3,CASSSTGTSGGAIDTQYF,TGTGCCAGCAGCTCCACCGGGACTAGCGGGGGGGCCATCGATACGCAGTATTTT
.,.,TRBV9,TRBJ2-7,CASSAGLPPYEQYF,TGTGCCAGCAGCGCAGGGCTACCACCCTACGAGCAGTACTTC
TRBD1,.,TRBV14,TRBJ1-1,CASSQGPGDRGILNTEAFF,TGTGCCAGCAGCCAGGGACCCGGGGACAGGGGGATATTGAACACTGAAGCTTTCTTT
.,.,TRBV6-1,TRBJ2-7,CASSEGTGEQYF,TGTGCCAGCAGTGAAGGGACGGGGGAGCAGTACTTC
TRBD1,.,TRBV16,TRBJ2-1,CASSLSGTGRSYEQFF,TGTGCCAGCAGCCTTTCCGGGACAGGGCGTTCATATGAGCAGTTCTTC
.,.,TRBV19,TRBJ2-3,CASSYRGLSSDTQYF,TGTGCCAGTAGTTACCGAGGGTTGTCCTCAGATACGCAGTATTTT
TRBD2,.,TRBV19,TRBJ2-1,CASNRAGSGNEQFF,TGTGCCAGTAATAGAGCGGGGTCTGGCAATGAGCAGTTCTTC
TRBD1,.,TRBV27,TRBJ2-6,CASSLRDRGSGANVLTF,TGTGCCAGCAGTCTCCGGGACAGGGGCTCTGGGGCCAACGTCCTGACTTTC
.,.,TRBV5-8,TRBJ1-2,CASSLAISLTELIYGYTF,TGTGCCAGCAGCTTGGCAATTAGTCTTACAGAGCTAATCTATGGCTACACCTTC
TRBD2,.,TRBV6-5,TRBJ2-7,CASSYLSTGGEQYF,TGTGCCAGCAGTTACCTGTCAACGGGGGGCGAGCAGTACTTC
TRBD1,.,TRBV5-1,TRBJ2-7,CASSYGDRGPSEQYF,TGCGCCAGCAGCTACGGGGACAGGGGGCCCTCCGAGCAGTACTTC
.,.,TRBV4-3,TRBJ1-2,CASSQQEGMTYGYTF,TGCGCCAGCAGCCAGCAAGAGGGCATGACCTATGGCTACACCTTC
TRBD2,.,TRBV6-6,TRBJ2-2,CASSQTGLLTGELFF,TGTGCCAGCAGCCAGACGGGACTACTCACCGGGGAGCTGTTTTTT
.,once,TRBV7-9,TRBJ2-3,CASSFSSRSTDTQYF,TGTGCCAGCAGCTTCTCTAGCCGAAGCACAGATACGCAGTATTTT
.,.,TRBV7-8,TRBJ2-1,CASSLALQGSSYNEQFF,TGTGCCAGCAGCTTAGCTCTACAGGGTAGCTCCTACAATGAGCAGTTCTTC
.,.,TRBV28,TRBJ2-1,CASSSQTVRYNEQFF,TGTGCCAGCAGTTCCCAGACAGTACGTTACAATGAGCAGTTCTTC
.,.,TRBV30,TRBJ2-1,CAWRGASYNEQFF,TGTGCCTGGCGCGGAGCGTCCTACAATGAGCAGTTCTTC
.,.,TRBV19,TRBJ1-1,CASTLYSKPLEAFF,TGTGCCAGTACCCTGTACAGCAAACCGCTCGAGGCTTTCTTT
TRBD2,.,TRBV25-1,TRBJ2-7,CASSDSKRGRGYEQYF,TGTGCCAGCAGTGACTCCAAGCGGGGGCGAGGGTACGAGCAGTACTTC